The rows below give T cell receptor beta chains drawn from one sample of a study of blood T cell repertoires in COVID-19. Some clones are missing from TCRdb's copy, which holds only in-frame ones; the method was immunoSEQ multiplex PCR. Here the sample spans over 100,000 clones, 60% to 85% being singletons. Sequencing was performed on peripheral blood. These receptors were obtained from a human donor in a cohort sampled during active or convalescent COVID-19. CDR3s include the opening cysteine and the closing phenylalanine or tryptophan. Fields, in order: D gene, clone size, V gene, J gene, CDR3 DNA, CDR3 protein. D genes are given only for firm matches. The size entry is marked missing in some rows and otherwise reads once, few, many or a size class.

d_gene: TRBD1; abundance: .; v_gene: TRBV12-5; j_gene: TRBJ1-1; CDR3nt: TGTGCTAGTGGTTTGTACCTTGGGACAGGGGTGACTGAAGCTTTCTTT; CDR3aa: CASGLYLGTGVTEAFF
d_gene: TRBD2; abundance: .; v_gene: TRBV28; j_gene: TRBJ2-1; CDR3nt: TGTGCCAGCAGTTCCTACGCTAGCGGCAACAATGAGCAGTTCTTC; CDR3aa: CASSSYASGNNEQFF
d_gene: TRBD2; abundance: .; v_gene: TRBV11-2; j_gene: TRBJ2-3; CDR3nt: TGTGCCAGCGGACTAGCGGGGGGCACAGATACGCAGTATTTT; CDR3aa: CASGLAGGTDTQYF
d_gene: TRBD2; abundance: .; v_gene: TRBV28; j_gene: TRBJ2-7; CDR3nt: TGTGCCAGCGGACGCGGGAGCTCCTACGAGCAGTACTTC; CDR3aa: CASGRGSSYEQYF
d_gene: TRBD1; abundance: .; v_gene: TRBV2; j_gene: TRBJ1-3; CDR3nt: TGTGCCAGCAGCGGACAGGGGGGTTACTCTGGAAACACCATATATTTT; CDR3aa: CASSGQGGYSGNTIYF
d_gene: .; abundance: .; v_gene: TRBV7-9; j_gene: TRBJ2-2; CDR3nt: TGTGCCAGCAGCACCCAGAGGGACACCGGGGAGCTGTTTTTT; CDR3aa: CASSTQRDTGELFF
d_gene: TRBD2; abundance: .; v_gene: TRBV4-3; j_gene: TRBJ2-3; CDR3nt: TGCGCCAGCAGCCTCTTCGGGACTAGCGGCACAGATACGCAGTATTTT; CDR3aa: CASSLFGTSGTDTQYF
d_gene: .; abundance: .; v_gene: TRBV5-6; j_gene: TRBJ1-2; CDR3nt: TGTGCCAGCAGCGCAAAGATTATGAACCGTCTCCGGGATAACTATGGCTACACCTTC; CDR3aa: CASSAKIMNRLRDNYGYTF
d_gene: TRBD2; abundance: once; v_gene: TRBV2; j_gene: TRBJ2-1; CDR3nt: TGTGCCAGCAGCGGGAGGACTAGCTCCTACAATGAGCAGTTCTTC; CDR3aa: CASSGRTSSYNEQFF
d_gene: .; abundance: .; v_gene: TRBV21-1; j_gene: TRBJ2-4; CDR3nt: TGTGCCAGCAGCATCCCCTTCGACAGGGTAAGGGGCTTAGCCAAAAACATTCAGTACTTC; CDR3aa: CASSIPFDRVRGLAKNIQYF
d_gene: TRBD2; abundance: .; v_gene: TRBV15; j_gene: TRBJ2-3; CDR3nt: TGTGCCACCAGCAGAGCTAGCGGGGGGCCGGCATATACGCAGTATTTT; CDR3aa: CATSRASGGPAYTQYF
d_gene: TRBD1; abundance: .; v_gene: TRBV18; j_gene: TRBJ1-2; CDR3nt: TGTGCCAGCTCGCAAGGACAGGGGCTCTATGGCTACACCTTC; CDR3aa: CASSQGQGLYGYTF
d_gene: .; abundance: .; v_gene: TRBV5-1; j_gene: TRBJ1-3; CDR3nt: TGCGCCAGCAGCTTGCCAGGCTCTGGAAACACCATATATTTT; CDR3aa: CASSLPGSGNTIYF
d_gene: TRBD2; abundance: .; v_gene: TRBV28; j_gene: TRBJ2-5; CDR3nt: TGTGCCAGCAGTTCAGCGGGAGGACCGGTGGAGACCCAGTACTTC; CDR3aa: CASSSAGGPVETQYF
d_gene: .; abundance: .; v_gene: TRBV19; j_gene: TRBJ1-1; CDR3nt: TGTGCCAGTAGCCCGTCGACTGAAGCTTTCTTT; CDR3aa: CASSPSTEAFF
d_gene: .; abundance: .; v_gene: TRBV7-9; j_gene: TRBJ2-2; CDR3nt: TGTGCCAGCAGCTTCTCGGGCGGGTTCAGCGGGGAGCTGTTTTTT; CDR3aa: CASSFSGGFSGELFF
d_gene: TRBD1; abundance: .; v_gene: TRBV19; j_gene: TRBJ1-4; CDR3nt: TGTGCCAGTCGTACGGGACAGCCTAATGAAAAACTGTTTTTT; CDR3aa: CASRTGQPNEKLFF